A single TCR beta chain is shown here with its context. The sample originates from a study of T cell changes during pregnancy in multiple sclerosis. Profiling relied on immunoSEQ multiplex PCR, and the TCRdb table lists in-frame clones only, not all of them. This sample has around 30,000 clones, with approximately 90% found just once. The CDR3 extends over 14 amino acids. The germline V gene encodes CDR1 MNHNS and CDR2 SASEGT. V dropped 3 bases and J dropped 4 bases, with 12 bases sitting between them. The source material was CD8+ T cells from peripheral blood mononuclear cells, sampled before pregnancy. This TCR was sampled from a female donor with multiple sclerosis, enrolled in a pregnancy study. This rearrangement joins TRBV6-1 to TRBJ1-1; D remains ambiguous. The CDR3 DNA follows: TGTGCCAGCAGTGATTCCGGTTCGGGCACTGAAGCTTTCTTT. The encoded protein is CASSDSGSGTEAFF.